One and the same sample provided the 3 T cell receptor beta chains below, sequenced in a study of OX40 agonist ivuxolimab in advanced cancers. Using immunoSEQ multiplex PCR, the repertoire was profiled, and TCRdb retains in-frame clones only, with some absent. The table shows more than 50,000 clones, with roughly 84% occurring only once. Sequenced material: CD4+ or CD8+ T cells sorted from blood, taken in a trial of the OX40 agonist ivuxolimab. These receptor sequences come from an adult with an advanced solid tumor such as melanoma, head and neck, liver or kidney cancer.

By its share, this clone is medium-sized. The CDR3 loop is CASSSPGLIYEQYF. The CDR3 DNA reads as TGTGCCAGTAGTTCACCGGGGCTAATCTACGAGCAGTACTTC. The chain has TRBV19 and TRBJ2-7, with D possibly being TRBD1 or TRBD2 (5 bases each). The CDR3 covers 14 residues. In germline, CDR1 is LNHDA, CDR2 SQIVND (reference sequence). V was trimmed by 5 bases and J by 3 bases, leaving 14 bases between them.

This clone occurred a few times. The chain couples TRBV10-2 to TRBJ2-5; TRBD1 or TRBD2 may be the D gene (5 bases each). Germline lookup yields CDR1 WSHSY and CDR2 SAAADI. The V end was cut by 6 bases, the J end by 5 bases, with 13 bases between. CDR3 length: 13 amino acids. The CDR3 protein is CASSPGAGETQYF. The CDR3 DNA sequence: TGCGCCAGCAGCCCTGGGGCGGGTGAGACCCAGTACTTC.

J is TRBJ2-2 and V is TRBV30; possible D gene TRBD1, 6 bases. CDR3 length: 14 residues. Trimming took 4 bases from V and 0 from J, leaving 9 bases between them. CDR1 GTSNPN and CDR2 SVGIG come from the germline V gene (reference sequence). This CDR3 reads CAWKQGPNTGELFF. Written as DNA, the CDR3 is TGTGCCTGGAAACAGGGCCCGAACACCGGGGAGCTGTTTTTT. The variable domain in full, completed from reference TRBV30 and TRBJ2-2, reads SQTIHQWPATLVQPVGSPLSLECTVEGTSNPNLYWYRQAAGRGLQLLFYSVGIGQISSEVPQNLSASRPQDRQFILSSKKLLLSDSGFYLCAWKQGPNTGELFFGEGSRLTVL.